Presented here are 19 T cell receptor beta chains from one specimen sequenced in a study of blood T cell repertoires in COVID-19. TCRdb's table, derived via immunoSEQ multiplex PCR, lists solely in-frame clones and lacks some. The table includes fewer than 300,000 clones, roughly 88% detected once. The material sequenced was peripheral blood. The receptors were gathered from a human donor with COVID-19, enrolled during active disease. The donor label of this sample is uncertain.

The CDR3 DNA is TGTGCCACCAGTGATTTCGGGAGGATGAACACCGGGGAGCTGTTTTTT. This gives the protein CATSDFGRMNTGELFF. The genes are TRBV24-1 and TRBJ2-2; 7 nucleotides align to TRBD2. V shed 1 base and J 1 base; nucleotides not matched to a gene: 2. This CDR3 is built from 16 residues. Germline CDR1 is KGHDR and CDR2 is SFDVKD.

The chain combines TRBV7-3 with TRBJ2-1; TRBD2 matches at 9 bases. The CDR3 is 16 amino acids. Trimming at V came to 0 bases and at J to 9 bases, leaving 9 bases not matched to a gene. Per germline, CDR1 SGHTA and CDR2 FQGTGA. CDR3 protein: CASSLTWREGLSEQFF. In nucleotides, the CDR3 is TGTGCCAGCAGCTTAACTTGGCGGGAGGGCCTTAGTGAGCAGTTCTTC.

A single count supports this clone. The V and J genes are TRBV30 and TRBJ1-2, with D possibly being TRBD1 (5 bases). Germline V gene lookup returns CDR1 GTSNPN and CDR2 SVGIG (reference sequence). This CDR3 comprises 12 residues. Trimming pared 6 bases from V and 7 bases from J, leaving 15 bases between. For the CDR3, the DNA is TGTGCCTGCGTTCAGGGTTTTGGTGGCTACACCTTC. Residues: CACVQGFGGYTF.

The chain has TRBV28 and TRBJ2-1, with TRBD2 as a possible D gene (6 bases). CDR3 length: 15 amino acids. CDR1 MDHEN and CDR2 SYDVKM come from the germline V gene. V lost 6 bases to trimming and J lost 2 bases, with 14 bases between them. The DNA for the CDR3 is TGTGCCAGCAGACCGGCTAGCGCGGCCTACAATGAGCAGTTCTTC. Amino acids: CASRPASAAYNEQFF.

The chain joins TRBV28 to TRBJ1-6; TRBD1 is a possible D gene (5 bases). Germline CDR1 MDHEN, CDR2 SYDVKM. The germline V and J ends were trimmed by 5 bases and 8 bases, with 13 bases remaining between them. The CDR3 runs to 14 residues. This CDR3 is CASSPSLQDSPLHF. For the CDR3, the DNA is TGTGCCAGCAGTCCCTCCCTACAGGATTCACCCCTCCACTTT.

The chain has TRBV7-3 and TRBJ2-3; 15 bases map to TRBD2. The CDR3 length is 16 residues. Germline lookup yields CDR1 SGHTA and CDR2 FQGTGA. V shed 3 bases and J 4 bases; nucleotides not matched to a gene: 2. CDR3 in amino acids: CASSLGLAGGSDTQYF. CDR3 coding DNA: TGTGCCAGCAGCTTGGGACTAGCGGGAGGCTCAGATACGCAGTATTTT.

The gene calls are TRBV3-1 (or the pseudogene TRBV3-2) and TRBJ1-3; 7 bases fit TRBD1. The CDR3 is 14 residues long. V shed 5 bases, J shed 5 bases, and the junction held 6 bases outside the gene matches. Germline V gene sequence: CDR1 LGHDT, CDR2 YNNKEL (reference sequence). This chain's CDR3 is CASSTRGTRNTIYF. CDR3 in DNA: TGTGCCAGCAGCACCAGGGGGACGAGAAACACCATATATTTT.

The rearrangement links TRBV5-6 to TRBJ2-7, with 12 bases that match TRBD2. In germline, CDR1 is SGHDT, CDR2 YYEEEE. V trimming: 4 bases; J trimming: 4 bases; junction bases outside the gene matches: 6. The CDR3 sequence is 15 residues long. CDR3 in DNA: TGTGCCAGCAGCACTCCGACTAGCGGGAGATACGAGCAGTACTTC. Encoded protein: CASSTPTSGRYEQYF.

The chain employs TRBV19 and TRBJ2-1, with a tentative D call TRBD2 (6 bases). The length of the CDR3 is 15 residues. CDR1 is LNHDA and CDR2 is SQIVND in the germline V gene (reference sequence). Trimming took off 7 bases at V and 5 bases at J, with 18 bases between the two ends. CDR3 sequence reads: CASTRGGRGNNEQFF. For the CDR3, the DNA is TGTGCCAGTACCCGCGGAGGGCGGGGAAACAATGAGCAGTTCTTC.

V gene TRBV28 combines with J gene TRBJ1-1; 12 nucleotides agree with TRBD1. The trim removed 5 bases at V and 4 bases at J, leaving 11 bases unmatched. Germline V gene data show CDR1 as MDHEN and CDR2 as SYDVKM. This CDR3 is built from 17 residues. In DNA, the CDR3 is TGTGCCAGCAGTAGACCGGGACAGGGGGCTGTTGGCACTGAAGCTTTCTTT. It is translated as CASSRPGQGAVGTEAFF.

This clone was counted a single time. The CDR3 reads CANRPDRGREKLFF. The CDR3 nucleotides read TGTGCCAACCGACCGGACAGGGGGCGTGAAAAACTGTTTTTT. The chain recombines TRBV2 with TRBJ1-4, with 11 bases aligning to TRBD1. CDR1 and CDR2 (germline): SNHLY, FYNNEI. Germline trimming cut 10 bases from V and 7 bases from J; bases unmatched to any gene: 8. This CDR3 region has 14 residues.

The CDR3 DNA reads as TGTGCCAGCGGCGTCCTAGCGGGCCCCTACAATGAGCAGTTCTTC. It codes for CASGVLAGPYNEQFF. J is TRBJ2-1 and V is TRBV6-5, with 8 bases identical to TRBD2. CDR3 size: 15 residues. V trimming: 8 bases; J trimming: 2 bases; junction bases outside the gene matches: 8. Germline values: CDR1 MNHEY, CDR2 SVGAGI.

CDR3 nucleotide sequence: TGTGCCAGCAGCCGTCCGGGACAGGGGAACACTGAAGCTTTCTTT. It is translated as CASSRPGQGNTEAFF. V gene TRBV6-6 combines with J gene TRBJ1-1; 9 bases fit TRBD1. The CDR3 loop spans 15 amino acids. Germline loops: CDR1 MNHNY, CDR2 SVGAGI (reference sequence). V gave up 6 bases and J gave up 1 base; unmatched junction bases: 6.

The chain carries TRBV27 and TRBJ1-6; possible D gene TRBD1, 6 bases. CDR3 length equals 15 residues. Trimming removed 5 bases at V and 7 bases at J, with 15 bases between. Germline V gene data show CDR1 as MNHEY and CDR2 as SMNVEV (reference sequence). The DNA of the CDR3 is TGTGCCAGCAGTCCAAGACAGGCTCCGAATTCACCCCTCCACTTT. Its protein product is CASSPRQAPNSPLHF.

This clone was detected a few times. CDR3 DNA: TGTGCCAGCAGCCAGGGGGCCGGAGAGCAGTACTTC. Translation: CASSQGAGEQYF. This chain connects TRBV6-6 to TRBJ2-7, with TRBD1 matching 8 bases. The germline gives CDR1 MNHNY, CDR2 SVGAGI (reference sequence). The CDR3 totals 12 residues. Trimming removed 6 bases from V and 7 bases from J; junction bases left unmatched: 5.

The V gene is TRBV5-1, the J gene TRBJ2-3, with 10 bases identical to TRBD2. The J segment lost 2 bases and the V segment lost 6 bases, leaving 12 bases of the junction unmatched. The CDR3 is 17 amino acids. From germline, CDR1 is SGHRS and CDR2 YFSETQ. The CDR3 sequence is CASTWTSGSGLTDTQYF. The CDR3 nucleotides are TGCGCCAGCACGTGGACTAGCGGTTCCGGGCTCACAGATACGCAGTATTTT.

This clone came up a few times. This chain links TRBV14 with TRBJ1-2; possibly TRBD1 for D (6 bases). V lost 4 bases and J lost 8, with 17 bases in between. Germline CDR1 reads SGHDN; CDR2 reads FVKESK. This CDR3 region has 14 residues. This chain's CDR3 is CASSLRGHEEGYTF. For the CDR3, the DNA is TGTGCCAGCAGCCTTAGGGGACACGAGGAAGGCTACACCTTC.

The rearrangement joins TRBV28 to TRBJ1-4; 11 bases are a match to TRBD1. The CDR3 is made up of 15 amino acids. V dropped 5 bases and J dropped 8; count of bases not matched to a gene: 7. Germline V gene lookup returns CDR1 MDHEN and CDR2 SYDVKM. CDR3 residues: CASSRGDRGTEKLFF. The CDR3 DNA is TGTGCCAGCAGTCGGGGGGACAGGGGGACCGAAAAACTGTTTTTT.

This chain connects TRBV9 to TRBJ2-7; perhaps TRBD2 as D (6 bases). Trimming took off 2 bases at V and 5 bases at J, with 14 bases between the two ends. The CDR3 extends over 14 amino acids. Germline CDR1 and CDR2: SGDLS and YYNGEE. CDR3 sequence: CASSVGGILDEQYF. The CDR3 DNA sequence: TGTGCCAGCAGCGTCGGGGGAATCTTGGACGAGCAGTACTTC.